The next 3 T cell receptor beta chains were all read from a single sample in a study of T cell responses to AZD1222 COVID-19 vaccine. Profiling relied on immunoSEQ multiplex PCR, and the TCRdb table lists in-frame clones only, not all of them. The profile covers about 91,000 clones, with approximately 90% appearing a single time and roughly 3% taken by the ten largest. Here the sequenced sample was peripheral blood, taken 28 days after the second AZD1222 dose. These receptors all come from an adult who received the AZD1222 COVID-19 vaccine.

This clone came up a few times. The chain links TRBV19 to TRBJ2-2; 7 bases line up with TRBD2. Trimming removed 3 bases from V and 10 bases from J; junction bases left unmatched: 11. CDR1 and CDR2 (germline): LNHDA, SQIVND (reference sequence). The CDR3 length is 15 residues. DNA for the CDR3: TGTGCCAGTAGTATGGTTCCTAGCGGAACGGAGGAGCTGTTTTTT. The encoded protein is CASSMVPSGTEELFF. The entire variable domain, with the rest obtained from reference TRBV19 and TRBJ2-2, is as follows: DGGITQSPKYLFRKEGQNVTLSCEQNLNHDAMYWYRQDPGQGLRLIYYSQIVNDFQKGDIAEGYSVSREKKESFPLTVTSAQKNPTAFYLCASSMVPSGTEELFFGEGSRLTVL.

The chain combines TRBV6-4 with TRBJ2-3; 10 bases are shared with TRBD2. Germline V lookup: CDR1 MRHNA, CDR2 SNTAGT. The junction had 3 bases not matched to a gene; V was cut back by 3 bases and J by 6 bases. There are 14 residues in the CDR3. CDR3 sequence (DNA): TGTGCCAGCAGTGAAAGCGGGGGGGCGGATACGCAGTATTTT. Encoded protein: CASSESGGADTQYF.

The V gene is TRBV6-5, the J gene TRBJ1-1; D is ambiguous. V was pared by 4 bases and J by 1 base, with 10 bases between. The V gene's germline CDR1 is MNHEY and CDR2 SVGAGI. The CDR3 extends over 14 amino acids. CDR3 coding DNA: TGTGCCAGCAGTTTAGGACTCCCGAACACTGAAGCTTTCTTT. Translated, it gives CASSLGLPNTEAFF.